The 9 T cell receptor beta chains reported below all come from one sample, sequenced in a study of blood T cells in healthy people across ages. A second roughly 6 to 12 cycle PCR used barcoded and J-beta primers. MiXCR, run by TCRdb on the 5' RACE reads, gives a single entry per CDR3 protein. In the table there are around 800,000 distinct CDR3 sequences, about half of which are singletons. The sample consisted of blood. All receptors derive from a man older than 75 in good health.

This clonotype was detected only a few times. The chain has TRBV5-1 and TRBJ1-4; D call uncertain. Deletions cut 1 base from V and 3 bases from J, with 10 bases between. This CDR3 spans 15 amino acids. Per the germline V gene, CDR1 is SGHRS and CDR2 is YFSETQ. The CDR3 bases are TGCGCCAGCAGCTTGTCCGGGATGGCTAATGAAAAACTGTTTTTT. It codes for CASSLSGMANEKLFF. The full variable domain, its missing parts supplied by reference TRBV5-1 and TRBJ1-4, is KAGVTQTPRYLIKTRGQQVTLSCSPISGHRSVSWYQQTPGQGLQFLFEYFSETQRNKGNFPGRFSGRQFSNSRSEMNVSTLELGDSALYLCASSLSGMANEKLFFGSGTQLSVL.

As concerns this clonotype: A much larger clone is a single base away; this may be a read error. V and J are TRBV20-1 and TRBJ1-6; D unresolved. CDR1 is DFQATT, CDR2 SNEGSKA, per germline (reference sequence). This CDR3 contains 15 residues. This CDR3 reads CSARGQGSYNSPPHF. CDR3 nucleotides: TGCAGTGCTAGAGGGCAAGGGTCCTATAATTCACCCCCCCACTTT.

The chain is built from TRBV20-1 and TRBJ2-1; possible D gene TRBD1, 6 bases. This CDR3 has 15 amino acids. Germline V gene sequence: CDR1 DFQATT, CDR2 SNEGSKA (reference sequence). V gave up 3 bases and J gave up 5 bases, with 17 bases separating them. The CDR3 region has the DNA TGCAGTGCTAGCCCCCCGTGGGGGCGTGACAATGAGCAGTTCTTC. It is translated as CSASPPWGRDNEQFF.

The genes are TRBV3-1 and TRBJ2-1; D is unresolved. V gave up 7 bases and J gave up 8 bases, with 18 bases separating them. Germline-derived CDR1 and CDR2 are LGHDT and YNNKEL (reference sequence). The CDR3 is made up of 14 amino acids. For the CDR3, the DNA is TGTGCCAGCAACCCCTCAATGGGGTCGGATGAGCAGTTCTTC. Its translation is CASNPSMGSDEQFF.

This chain connects TRBV28 to TRBJ2-5; unclear D gene. Germline V CDR1 and CDR2: MDHEN, SYDVKM. Trimming removed 5 bases at V and 5 bases at J, with 12 bases between. The CDR3 runs 13 residues. CDR3 DNA: TGTGCCAGCAGTATGGCAGGAGAGGAGACCCAGTACTTC. Its translation: CASSMAGEETQYF.

The rearrangement uses TRBV2 and TRBJ2-3, with D tentatively TRBD1 (5 bases). Looked up from germline, CDR1 is SNHLY and CDR2 is FYNNEI. Trimming cost V 6 bases and J 3 bases, with 10 bases left between them. This CDR3 is 13 amino acids long. The CDR3 region is CASRARATDTQYF. The CDR3 nucleotides are TGTGCCAGCAGGGCCAGGGCGACAGATACGCAGTATTTT.

The chain combines TRBV12-3 or TRBV12-4 with TRBJ1-4; 7 bases are a match to TRBD1. The CDR3 spans 14 residues. The V gene end was trimmed by 6 bases and the J gene end by 7 bases; junction bases not matched to a gene: 8. This chain's CDR3 is CASSPGGSAEKLFF. The CDR3 DNA reads TGTGCCAGCAGCCCAGGGGGATCGGCTGAAAAACTGTTTTTT.

This clonotype was counted only a few times. V usage is TRBV5-6 and J usage is TRBJ1-6; D uncertain. The CDR3 consists of 15 residues. The germline V gene encodes CDR1 SGHDT and CDR2 YYEEEE. Trimming stripped 2 bases from V and 1 base from J, with 7 bases between. CDR3: CASSLDGSYNSPLHF. CDR3 coding DNA: TGTGCCAGCAGCTTAGACGGATCCTATAATTCACCCCTCCACTTT. Complete variable domain (other parts from reference TRBV5-6 and TRBJ1-6): DAGVTQSPTHLIKTRGQQVTLRCSPKSGHDTVSWYQQALGQGPQFIFQYYEEEERQRGNFPDRFSGHQFPNYSSELNVNALLLGDSALYLCASSLDGSYNSPLHFGNGTRLTVT.

This clonotype was seen more than once but under ten times. The V and J genes are TRBV20-1 and TRBJ2-6, with D possibly matching TRBD1 (5 bases). Trimming took off 0 bases at V and 0 bases at J, with 12 bases between the two ends. Germline CDR1 DFQATT, CDR2 SNEGSKA (reference sequence). This CDR3 has 17 amino acids. CDR3 coding DNA: TGCAGTGCTAGAGAGGGGCAGCCTTACTCTGGGGCCAACGTCCTGACTTTC. Translating it yields CSAREGQPYSGANVLTF.